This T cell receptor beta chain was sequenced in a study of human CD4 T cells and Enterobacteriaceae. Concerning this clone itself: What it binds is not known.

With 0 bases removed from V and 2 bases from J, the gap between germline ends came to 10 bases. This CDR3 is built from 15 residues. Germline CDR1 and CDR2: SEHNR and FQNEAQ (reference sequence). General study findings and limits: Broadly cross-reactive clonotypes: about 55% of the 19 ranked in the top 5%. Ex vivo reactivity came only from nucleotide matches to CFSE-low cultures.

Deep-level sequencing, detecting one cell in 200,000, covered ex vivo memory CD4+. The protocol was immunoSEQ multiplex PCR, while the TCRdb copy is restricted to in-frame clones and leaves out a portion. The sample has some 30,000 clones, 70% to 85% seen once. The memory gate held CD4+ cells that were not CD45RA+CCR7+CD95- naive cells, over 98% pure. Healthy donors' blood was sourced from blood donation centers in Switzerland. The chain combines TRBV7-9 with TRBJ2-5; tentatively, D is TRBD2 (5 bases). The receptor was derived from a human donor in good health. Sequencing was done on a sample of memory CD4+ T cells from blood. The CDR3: CASSLAALAQETQYF. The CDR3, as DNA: TGTGCCAGCAGCTTAGCTGCCCTAGCACAAGAGACCCAGTACTTC.